This T cell receptor beta chain emerged from a study of Ad26.COV2.S vaccination and SARS-CoV-2 variants. Described treatment: roughly 18 received Ad26.COV2.S at low or high dose, single or two shots; about 5 received placebo; per-sample allocation not given. Sampling occurred on day 63 after the first vaccine or placebo injection. A Boston donor was an adult aged 18-55 years. The ends lost 0 bases at V and 1 base at J; junction bases unmatched: 0. The CDR3 is made up of 16 amino acids. Germline assignment: CDR1 MRHNA and CDR2 SNTAGT. This table comes from immunoSEQ multiplex PCR, and its TCRdb copy is limited to in-frame clones, with some not included. The profile shows about 430,000 clones, approximately 90% of them singletons. By frequency in the sample, this clone is medium-sized.

Sequenced material: peripheral blood, taken in a trial of Ad26.COV2.S vaccine versus placebo. The receptor was derived from a person between 18 and 65 years old who received the Ad26.COV2.S COVID-19 vaccine or a placebo. The genes are TRBV6-4 and TRBJ2-1, with 10 bases lining up with TRBD1. The CDR3 sequence is CASSDSDRGSYNEQFF. CDR3 DNA sequence: TGTGCCAGCAGTGACTCGGACAGGGGGTCCTACAATGAGCAGTTCTTC.